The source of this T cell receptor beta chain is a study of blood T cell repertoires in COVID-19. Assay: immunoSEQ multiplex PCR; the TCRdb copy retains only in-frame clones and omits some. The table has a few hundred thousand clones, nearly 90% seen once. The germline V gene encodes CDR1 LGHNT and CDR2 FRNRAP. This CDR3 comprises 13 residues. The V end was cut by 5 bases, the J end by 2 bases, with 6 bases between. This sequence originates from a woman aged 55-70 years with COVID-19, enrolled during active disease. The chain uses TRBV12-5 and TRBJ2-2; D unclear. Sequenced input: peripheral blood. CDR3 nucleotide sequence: TGTGCTAGTGGTCAGATAAACACCGGGGAGCTGTTTTTT. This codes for CASGQINTGELFF. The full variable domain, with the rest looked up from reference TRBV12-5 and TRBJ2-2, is DARVTQTPRHKVTEMGQEVTMRCQPILGHNTVFWYRQTMMQGLELLAYFRNRAPLDDSGMPKDRFSAEMPDATLATLKIQPSEPRDSAVYFCASGQINTGELFFGEGSRLTVL.